This entry is about one TCR beta chain. The entry originates in a study of PD-1 blockade in mismatch repair-deficient tumors. The TCR-sequenced patients were three responders to pembrolizumab. Per germline, CDR1 SEHNR and CDR2 FQNEAQ (reference sequence). V was pared by 5 bases and J by 1 base, with 5 bases between. The CDR3 covers 12 residues. The data were produced by immunoSEQ multiplex PCR, yet TCRdb's version contains in-frame clones alone and is incomplete. The table includes tens of thousands of clones, 78% detected once. The sample here was peripheral blood, taken 4 weeks after starting pembrolizumab. The TCR comes from an adult with mismatch repair-deficient cancer. V gene TRBV7-9 combines with J gene TRBJ2-5; D remains unclear. The DNA of the CDR3 is TGTGCCAGCAGCACCCTCCAAGAGACCCAGTACTTC. Translated: CASSTLQETQYF.